The 20 T cell receptor beta chains listed next were all sequenced from one sample in a study of T cell responses to AZD1222 COVID-19 vaccine. Here immunoSEQ multiplex PCR was the method, and the copy in TCRdb shows in-frame clones only, minus some. The table records about 140,000 clones, approximately 90% of them present only once. The sample was peripheral blood, taken on day 0 of AZD1222 vaccination. Receptors were obtained from an adult in good health.

This clone was observed once. The chain recombines TRBV19 with TRBJ2-7; D call uncertain. The V end lost 9 bases, the J end lost 3 bases, and 9 bases lay between the germline ends. The CDR3 runs to 11 residues. The V gene's germline CDR1 is LNHDA and CDR2 SQIVND (reference sequence). The CDR3 spells CASRGFYEQYF. CDR3 DNA: TGTGCCAGCCGAGGTTTCTACGAGCAGTACTTC.

This chain joins TRBV24-1 and TRBJ2-7; D is perhaps TRBD1 (6 bases). Germline CDR1 is KGHDR and CDR2 is SFDVKD. This CDR3 contains 15 residues. V was clipped by 3 bases and J by 0 bases, with 11 bases between them. Written as DNA, the CDR3 is TGTGCCACCAGTGATCCCCGACAGGACTCCTACGAGCAGTACTTC. Translation: CATSDPRQDSYEQYF.

V is TRBV6-2 or TRBV6-3 and J is TRBJ1-2; D unclear. Germline V gene data show CDR1 as MNHEY and CDR2 as SVGEGT. V lost 0 bases and J 1 base, leaving 9 bases between the germline ends. This CDR3 is 15 amino acids long. The CDR3 sequence: CASSYSLRVNYGYTF. The CDR3 DNA follows: TGTGCCAGCAGTTACTCTCTGAGGGTTAACTATGGCTACACCTTC.

The V and J genes are TRBV5-1 and TRBJ2-7, with TRBD2 matching 7 bases. The CDR3 sequence is 14 residues long. Losses at the gene ends were 4 bases for V and 2 bases for J; bases not matched to a gene: 6. Germline CDR1 is SGHRS and CDR2 is YFSETQ. The CDR3 DNA reads TGCGCCAGCAGCGGGGGACTAATTCCCTACGAGCAGTACTTC. The encoded protein is CASSGGLIPYEQYF.

The chain recombines TRBV19 with TRBJ2-7; 10 bases are shared with TRBD1. The CDR3 covers 15 residues. Trimming cost V 5 bases and J 5 bases; bases outside gene matches: 9. Germline V gene data show CDR1 as LNHDA and CDR2 as SQIVND (reference sequence). CDR3 nucleotide sequence: TGTGCCAGTAGTCCCGTGGGACAGGGGACGGACGAGCAGTACTTC. It translates to CASSPVGQGTDEQYF.

The CDR3 loop reads CASSLTSGANVLTF. The CDR3 nucleotides read TGTGCCAGCAGCTTGACCTCTGGGGCCAACGTCCTGACTTTC. The V gene is TRBV7-3, the J gene TRBJ2-6; no definite D call. The germline V gene has CDR1 SGHTA and CDR2 FQGTGA. The CDR3 sequence is 14 residues long. V lost 3 bases, J lost 0 bases, and 3 bases lay in between.

The chain employs TRBV18 and TRBJ2-1, with 10 bases aligning to TRBD2. Germline lookup yields CDR1 KGHSH and CDR2 LQKENI. The CDR3 totals 16 residues. After removal of 1 base from V and 9 bases from J, the junction contained 9 bases not matched to a gene. Here the CDR3 reads CASSPLGTSVRGEQFF. Here the CDR3 DNA reads TGTGCCAGCTCACCACTAGGGACTAGCGTAAGGGGTGAGCAGTTCTTC.

This clone was seen only once. The chain combines TRBV29-1 with TRBJ1-1, with 7 nucleotides matching TRBD1. Trimming took 3 bases from V and 6 from J; bases not matched to a gene: 7. The V gene's germline CDR1 is SQVTM and CDR2 ANQGSEA. CDR3 length: 13 amino acids. This CDR3 reads CSVEETGFSEAFF. The CDR3 region has the DNA TGCAGCGTTGAGGAGACAGGGTTCTCTGAAGCTTTCTTT.

This rearrangement joins TRBV24-1 to TRBJ1-1; 7 bases match TRBD1. CDR1 KGHDR and CDR2 SFDVKD come from the germline V gene. With V trimmed by 1 base and J by 2 bases, 3 bases remained unmatched. This CDR3 contains 15 residues. CDR3 region: CATSDFTGANTEAFF. The DNA for the CDR3 is TGTGCCACCAGTGATTTTACAGGGGCAAACACTGAAGCTTTCTTT.

The chain couples TRBV9 to TRBJ1-6, with 8 bases identical to TRBD1. The ends lost 1 base at V and 6 bases at J; junction bases unmatched: 3. The CDR3 runs to 15 residues. The germline V gene has CDR1 SGDLS and CDR2 YYNGEE. CDR3 DNA sequence: TGTGCCAGCAGCGTATTGGACAGGGCTAATTCACCCCTCCACTTT. Translating it yields CASSVLDRANSPLHF.

This clone showed up just once. This chain joins TRBV7-2 and TRBJ1-2; a weak D match, TRBD1 (5 bases). Germline V gene data show CDR1 as SGHTA and CDR2 as FQGNSA. The CDR3 length is 14 residues. Trimming shortened V by 5 bases and J by 4 bases, and 14 bases separated the two germline ends. CDR3 in DNA: TGTGCCAGCAGCCAGGGTCGGGGGGGCTATGGCTACACCTTC. Translated, it gives CASSQGRGGYGYTF.

This rearrangement joins TRBV5-1 to TRBJ1-3, with D possibly matching TRBD1 (5 bases). Trimming shortened V by 0 bases and J by 0 bases, and 7 bases separated the two germline ends. CDR3 length: 15 residues. Germline CDR1 reads SGHRS; CDR2 reads YFSETQ. The CDR3 loop reads CASSLEGNSGNTIYF. In DNA form, the CDR3 reads TGCGCCAGCAGCTTGGAGGGGAACTCTGGAAACACCATATATTTT.

The chain employs TRBV30 and TRBJ2-1; TRBD2 aligns across 9 bases. The germline CDR1 and CDR2 sequences are GTSNPN and SVGIG (reference sequence). The trim removed 1 base at V and 2 bases at J, leaving 3 bases unmatched. The CDR3 is 15 residues long. CDR3 in DNA: TGTGCCTGGAGTGGCGGGGGGGGTACCTACAATGAGCAGTTCTTC. Translating it yields CAWSGGGGTYNEQFF.

This chain connects TRBV6-5 to TRBJ1-1, with TRBD1 matching 7 bases. Germline values: CDR1 MNHEY, CDR2 SVGAGI. Losses at the gene ends were 6 bases for V and 0 bases for J; bases not matched to a gene: 7. CDR3 length: 15 amino acids. The CDR3 nucleotides read TGTGCCAGCAGGAGAGACAGGGCCATGAACACTGAAGCTTTCTTT. Protein: CASRRDRAMNTEAFF.

This sequence joins TRBV6-6 and TRBJ1-5; TRBD1 might be the D (6 bases). The germline gives CDR1 MNHNY, CDR2 SVGAGI (reference sequence). Between the trimmed V and J ends, which lost 4 bases and 4 bases, there was a span of 17 bases. This CDR3 is 16 amino acids long. CDR3 sequence reads: CASSFGVGGKNQPQHF. The CDR3 DNA follows: TGTGCCAGCAGTTTCGGGGTTGGGGGCAAGAATCAGCCCCAGCATTTT.

The chain joins TRBV6-5 to TRBJ2-2; unclear D gene. Between the trimmed V and J ends, which lost 11 bases and 0 bases, there was a span of 7 bases. The germline V gene has CDR1 MNHEY and CDR2 SVGAGI. This CDR3 is 12 amino acids long. CDR3 region: CASGANTGELFF. The CDR3 nucleotides are TGTGCCTCCGGAGCGAACACCGGGGAGCTGTTTTTT.

The chain joins TRBV15 to TRBJ2-7; D unresolved. Trimming pared 5 bases from V and 0 bases from J, leaving 8 bases between. CDR1 is LNHNV, CDR2 YYDKDF, per germline (reference sequence). This CDR3 has 13 residues. The CDR3 loop is CATSPTSSYEQYF. The CDR3, as DNA: TGTGCCACCAGCCCGACAAGCTCCTACGAGCAGTACTTC.

This clone came up many times. This chain joins TRBV4-2 and TRBJ2-5; maybe TRBD2 (5 bases). The CDR3 runs 16 residues. Germline V lookup: CDR1 LGHNA, CDR2 YNFKEQ. The ends were cut back, 1 base at V and 5 bases at J, with 17 bases in the middle. Written as DNA, the CDR3 is TGTGCCAGCAGCCAAGCGAAAGTGGGCGGGCCGGAGACCCAGTACTTC. It encodes CASSQAKVGGPETQYF.

This clone was counted only a few times. This sample also contains other DNA sequences that code for the same CDR3. The chain joins TRBV27 to TRBJ2-3; no reliable D call. Trimming pared 4 bases from V and 6 bases from J, leaving 11 bases between. CDR3 size: 13 residues. Germline lookup yields CDR1 MNHEY and CDR2 SMNVEV (reference sequence). The CDR3 is CASSSTGWDTQYF. CDR3 DNA: TGTGCCAGCAGTTCGACGGGCTGGGATACGCAGTATTTT.

The chain couples TRBV11-3 to TRBJ2-2; D gene ambiguous. The CDR3 runs to 14 residues. Germline CDR1 reads SGHNT; CDR2 reads YENEEA. The germline V and J ends were trimmed by 2 bases and 4 bases, with 8 bases remaining between them. The CDR3: CASSLYSGTGELFF. CDR3 DNA: TGTGCCAGCAGCTTATACTCAGGCACCGGGGAGCTGTTTTTT. The full variable domain, with the rest looked up from reference TRBV11-3 and TRBJ2-2, is EAGVVQSPRYKIIEKKQPVAFWCNPISGHNTLYWYLQNLGQGPELLIRYENEEAVDDSQLPKDRFSAERLKGVDSTLKIQPAELGDSAVYLCASSLYSGTGELFFGEGSRLTVL.